One and the same sample provided the 15 T cell receptor beta chains below, sequenced in a study of identical twins. TCRdb processed the 5' RACE reads anew with MiXCR; each CDR3 protein has one entry. Among around 470,000 distinct CDR3 sequences, 12% to 15% were seen once, and the ten largest hold more than 0.5%. Another study also made use of these data, one on yellow fever vaccine responses in identical twins.

The sample consisted of CD4+ T cells sorted from blood. The receptors here all came from a woman between 18 and 30 years old in good health.

This clonotype has only a few counts. The V gene is TRBV20-1, the J gene TRBJ1-1, with D unclear. This CDR3 spans 13 amino acids. Germline V gives CDR1 DFQATT, CDR2 SNEGSKA (reference sequence). V lost 7 bases to trimming and J lost 0 bases, with 12 bases between them. CDR3 sequence: CSVRSLMNTEAFF. The CDR3 coding sequence is TGCAGTGTGAGAAGCTTGATGAACACTGAAGCTTTCTTT.

This sequence joins TRBV12-3 or TRBV12-4 and TRBJ2-3; D is perhaps TRBD2 (5 bases). Trimming left V 0 bases short and J 7 bases short, with 8 bases between. The CDR3 extends over 13 amino acids. The CDR3 DNA follows: TGTGCCAGCAGTTTAGCGAGCGGAAATACGCAGTATTTT. Translated, it gives CASSLASGNTQYF.

The rearrangement links TRBV28 to TRBJ2-7; D is possibly TRBD1 (5 bases). CDR1 is MDHEN, CDR2 SYDVKM, per germline. The CDR3 is made up of 15 amino acids. V was cut by 3 bases and J by 0 bases, with 12 bases left in between. CDR3 DNA: TGTGCCAGCAGTTTTCCAGCCGACAGCTCCTACGAGCAGTACTTC. It encodes CASSFPADSSYEQYF.

The CDR3 region has the DNA TGTGCCACTCAATATCAGGGGAATCAGCCCCAGCATTTT. Protein sequence: CATQYQGNQPQHF. The V call is TRBV24-1, the J call TRBJ1-5; the D gene is possibly TRBD1 (6 bases). This CDR3 is 13 amino acids long. Trimming shortened V by 10 bases and J by 4 bases, and 13 bases separated the two germline ends. Germline CDR1 is KGHDR and CDR2 is SFDVKD.

This clonotype has a handful of counts. V is TRBV5-6 and J is TRBJ2-7; 9 bases line up with TRBD1. V was clipped by 3 bases and J by 7 bases; unmatched bases: 11. There are 15 residues in the CDR3. In germline, CDR1 is SGHDT, CDR2 YYEEEE. The CDR3 DNA follows: TGTGCCAGCAGCTCCTGGGACAGGGATGTGGGGGAGCAGTACTTC. It specifies CASSSWDRDVGEQYF. Variable domain in full (rest from reference TRBV5-6 and TRBJ2-7): DAGVTQSPTHLIKTRGQQVTLRCSPKSGHDTVSWYQQALGQGPQFIFQYYEEEERQRGNFPDRFSGHQFPNYSSELNVNALLLGDSALYLCASSSWDRDVGEQYFGPGTRLTVT.

This clonotype has ten or more counts. This sequence joins TRBV15 and TRBJ2-1; D remains ambiguous. Per germline, CDR1 LNHNV and CDR2 YYDKDF (reference sequence). The CDR3 has 11 amino acids. The V gene lost 0 bases and the J gene lost 9 bases, with 3 bases spanning the gap. The DNA of the CDR3 is TGTGCCACCAGCAGAGAGGGTGAGCAGTTCTTC. It codes for CATSREGEQFF.

This clonotype was observed many times. This rearrangement joins TRBV7-2 to TRBJ2-5; D might be TRBD1 or TRBD2, each matching 5 bases. Trimming shortened V by 5 bases and J by 5 bases, and 15 bases separated the two germline ends. In germline, CDR1 is SGHTA, CDR2 FQGNSA. The CDR3 runs 14 residues. The CDR3 sequence is CASSPPGREETQYF. The CDR3 coding sequence is TGTGCCAGCAGCCCCCCAGGGAGAGAGGAGACCCAGTACTTC.

This clonotype was counted a few times. The chain carries TRBV20-1 and TRBJ2-1, with D hard to call. In germline, CDR1 is DFQATT, CDR2 SNEGSKA (reference sequence). Trimming removed 1 base from V and 7 bases from J, with 23 bases in between. This CDR3 has 17 amino acids. The CDR3 bases are TGCAGTGCTAGAGCTCCCCGCGGTTCGGGTAATTGGAATGAGCAGTTCTTC. Protein product: CSARAPRGSGNWNEQFF.

This clonotype has more than one count but fewer than ten. V and J are TRBV12-3 or TRBV12-4 and TRBJ2-1; 10 nucleotides agree with TRBD2. V was pared by 5 bases and J by 3 bases, with 4 bases of the junction left unmatched. The CDR3 is 15 amino acids. CDR3 amino acids: CASSPPSGGYNEQFF. The CDR3 DNA sequence: TGTGCCAGCAGTCCCCCTAGCGGGGGCTACAATGAGCAGTTCTTC.

This clonotype was picked up a small number of times. The chain recombines TRBV20-1 with TRBJ2-7; 9 bases match TRBD1. The CDR3 is 12 residues long. Germline V gives CDR1 DFQATT, CDR2 SNEGSKA (reference sequence). The ends lost 7 bases at V and 7 bases at J; junction bases unmatched: 8. The DNA of the CDR3 is TGCAGTGACTCACAGGGGGCGGGGGAGCAGTACTTC. Translating gives CSDSQGAGEQYF.

This clonotype was detected only a few times. The chain employs TRBV10-3 and TRBJ2-3; TRBD2 aligns across 7 bases. The germline gives CDR1 ENHRY, CDR2 SYGVKD. After removal of 8 bases from V and 2 bases from J, the junction contained 13 bases not matched to a gene. The CDR3 has 16 amino acids. CDR3 in DNA: TGTGCCATCGGCGGAGGGAGGGGCCTTGACACAGATACGCAGTATTTT. Translated, it gives CAIGGGRGLDTDTQYF.

This clonotype was counted between two and nine times. The V call is TRBV5-1, the J call TRBJ2-1, with 9 bases lining up with TRBD1. The J segment lost 7 bases and the V segment lost 0 bases, leaving 5 bases of the junction unmatched. The CDR3 is 15 amino acids. Germline values: CDR1 SGHRS, CDR2 YFSETQ. CDR3 coding DNA: TGCGCCAGCAGCTTGGCCAGGGACAGGGTTAATGAGCAGTTCTTC. It encodes CASSLARDRVNEQFF.

This clonotype was seen a few times. The CDR3 loop reads CASSPNPGETQYF. The CDR3 DNA reads as TGTGCCAGCAGTCCTAATCCCGGAGAGACCCAGTACTTC. V and J are TRBV28 and TRBJ2-5, with D hard to call. Germline loops: CDR1 MDHEN, CDR2 SYDVKM. V was trimmed by 5 bases and J by 4 bases, leaving 11 bases between them. The length of the CDR3 is 13 residues.

This clonotype has a handful of counts. The chain carries TRBV9 and TRBJ2-5; D ambiguous. CDR1 SGDLS and CDR2 YYNGEE come from the germline V gene. V was clipped by 0 bases and J by 0 bases, with 3 bases between them. CDR3 length: 13 residues. This CDR3 is CASSVAYQETQYF. As DNA, the CDR3 is TGTGCCAGCAGCGTAGCTTACCAAGAGACCCAGTACTTC.

This clonotype was recorded a few times. The CDR3 reads CASSLAWGARVTDTQYF. The CDR3 DNA reads as TGTGCCAGCAGCTTAGCTTGGGGGGCGCGCGTCACAGATACGCAGTATTTT. The rearrangement uses TRBV7-2 and TRBJ2-3; D may match TRBD1 or TRBD2 (6 bases each). Trimming stripped 0 bases from V and 2 bases from J, with 15 bases between. This CDR3 has 17 amino acids. Germline V gene data show CDR1 as SGHTA and CDR2 as FQGNSA.